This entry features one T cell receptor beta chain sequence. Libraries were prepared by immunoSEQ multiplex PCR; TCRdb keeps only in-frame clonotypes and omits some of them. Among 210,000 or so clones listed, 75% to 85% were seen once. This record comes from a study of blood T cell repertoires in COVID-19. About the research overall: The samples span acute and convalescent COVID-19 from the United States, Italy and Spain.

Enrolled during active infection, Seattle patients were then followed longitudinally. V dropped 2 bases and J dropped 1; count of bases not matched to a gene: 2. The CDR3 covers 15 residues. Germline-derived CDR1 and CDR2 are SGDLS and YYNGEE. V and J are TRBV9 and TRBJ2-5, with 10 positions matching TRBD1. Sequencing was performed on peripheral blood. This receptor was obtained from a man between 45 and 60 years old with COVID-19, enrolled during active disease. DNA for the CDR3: TGTGCCAGCAGCGTGGGGGACAGGGGCCAAGAGACCCAGTACTTC. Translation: CASSVGDRGQETQYF.